The 30 T cell receptor beta chains in this list originate from one sample, sequenced in a study of metastatic and nonmetastatic thyroid tumors. TCRdb re-processed the PCR reads through MiXCR. Among 30,000 to 40,000 clones listed, approximately 30% were seen once. No treatment of any kind had been given to any patient before thyroid surgery. The sample was blood. The origin of the receptors is a female donor with papillary thyroid cancer or a benign thyroid nodule (not recorded which). Some clones in this sample may be carry-over from other donors' samples.

As for this clone: Its ends do not fully match the called genes, so a read error is possible. The rearrangement joins TRBV20-1 to TRBJ2-7; D is perhaps TRBD1 (5 bases). This CDR3 comprises 11 residues. Germline V CDR1 and CDR2: DFQATT, SNEGSKA (reference sequence). CDR3 amino acids: CSASWGYEHYF. CDR3 in DNA: TGCAGTGCTAGTTGGGGCTACGAGCATTACTTC.

In this sample, this clone turned up a few times. The CDR3 reads CASSLAEGSNQPQHF. DNA of the CDR3: TGCGCCAGCAGCCTCGCTGAGGGGAGCAATCAGCCCCAGCATTTT. The chain recombines TRBV4-1 with TRBJ1-5, with a possible D match to TRBD1 (5 bases). V lost 4 bases to trimming and J lost 1 base, with 11 bases between them. The CDR3 contains 15 residues. CDR1 and CDR2 from the germline V gene are MGHRA and YSYEKL.

As to this clone: The junction does not match germline at one end; this may be a read error. The CDR3 region has the DNA TGTGTCAGCAGCTTGCAGGGAGCGCTTAATGAAAAAGTGTTTTTT. It encodes CVSSLQGALNEKVFF. V and J are TRBV5-8 and TRBJ1-4, with D possibly matching TRBD1 (5 bases). Germline loops: CDR1 SGHTS, CDR2 YDEGEE. There are 15 residues in the CDR3.

This clone showed up just a few times. The chain uses TRBV6-2 or TRBV6-3 and TRBJ2-1; TRBD1 might be the D (6 bases). The CDR3 consists of 15 residues. CDR1 MNHEY and CDR2 SVGEGT come from the germline V gene. Trimming took 6 bases from V and 12 from J, leaving 24 bases between them. The CDR3 is CASREETITGIRQFF. The CDR3 DNA reads as TGTGCCAGCAGGGAAGAGACGATCACAGGGATACGGCAGTTCTTC.

This chain uses TRBV6-1 with TRBJ2-7; 8 bases agree with TRBD2. The V gene end was trimmed by 7 bases and the J gene end by 5 bases; junction bases not matched to a gene: 16. Germline V gene lookup returns CDR1 MNHNS and CDR2 SASEGT. The CDR3 has 16 residues. The CDR3 coding sequence is TGTGCCAGCATCGGGGGGGCCGCGGCTGGCGGGGACGAGCAGTACTTC. This sequence encodes CASIGGAAAGGDEQYF.

This clone showed up just a few times. Sequence at one end of the junction differs from germline and may be a read error. Within the sample, other DNA sequences also encode this same CDR3. The chain carries TRBV6-1 and TRBJ2-6; 7 bases map to TRBD1. Per the germline V gene, CDR1 is MNHNS and CDR2 is SASEGT. This CDR3 region has 16 residues. CDR3 sequence reads: CASKGQVFSGANVLTF. CDR3 DNA: TGTGCCAGCAAAGGACAGGTATTCTCTGGGGCAAACGTCCTGACTTTC.

This clone was counted a few times. J is TRBJ2-7 and V is TRBV7-6, with 7 bases lining up with TRBD2. V shed 0 bases and J 2 bases; nucleotides not matched to a gene: 4. Germline loops: CDR1 SGHVS, CDR2 FNYEAQ. The CDR3 spans 15 residues. The CDR3 protein is CASSLAGGGTYEQYF. Written as DNA, the CDR3 is TGTGCCAGCAGCTTAGCTGGGGGGGGGACCTACGAGCAGTACTTC. The complete variable domain, with remaining parts taken from reference TRBV7-6 and TRBJ2-7, reads GAGVSQSPRYKVTKRGQDVALRCDPISGHVSLYWYRQALGQGPEFLTYFNYEAQQDKSGLPNDRFSAERPEGSISTLTIQRTEQRDSAMYRCASSLAGGGTYEQYFGPGTRLTVT.

The rearrangement uses TRBV6-1 and TRBJ1-3, with D tentatively TRBD1 (6 bases). V lost 11 bases, J lost 4 bases, and 18 bases lay in between. Germline values: CDR1 MNHNS, CDR2 SASEGT. The CDR3 contains 14 residues. The CDR3 reads CAGNDQGIGNTIYF. The DNA for the CDR3 is TGTGCCGGCAACGACCAGGGGATAGGAAACACCATATATTTT.

This clone was counted many times. The rearrangement joins TRBV20-1 to TRBJ2-7; D ambiguous. CDR1 and CDR2 (germline): DFQATT, SNEGSKA (reference sequence). The CDR3 has 11 residues. Trimming took 2 bases from V and 4 from J, leaving 6 bases between them. CDR3 DNA sequence: TGCAGTGCTAGAATAGGTTACGAGCAGTACTTC. Residues: CSARIGYEQYF.

As for this clone: Since the CDR3 does not end with the conserved phenylalanine or tryptophan, this likely comes from a read error. No DNA is shown, since the ends of the CDR3 on it are uncertain; the CDR3 is the one TCRdb lists. J is TRBJ2-3 and V is TRBV12-3 or TRBV12-4; no DNA check was done on the table's D call, TRBD2. Including both end residues, the CDR3 is 16 amino acids long. This CDR3 reads CASRPGLAGGTDTKYI.

This clone was recorded many times. The CDR3 region is CASSARQDGSGYTF. The CDR3 DNA reads TGTGCCAGCAGCGCGCGGCAGGACGGTAGTGGCTACACCTTC. The V gene is TRBV28, the J gene TRBJ1-2; D call uncertain. CDR1 is MDHEN, CDR2 SYDVKM, per germline. V was clipped by 6 bases and J by 7 bases, with 18 bases between them. The CDR3 length is 14 residues.

By its share, this clone is medium-sized. The chain links TRBV27 to TRBJ2-1; the D gene is possibly TRBD2 (7 bases). The CDR3 totals 15 residues. Trimming cost V 7 bases and J 5 bases, with 18 bases left between them. CDR1 and CDR2 (germline): MNHEY, SMNVEV (reference sequence). The CDR3 protein is CASTTWGGAHNEQFF. The CDR3 DNA reads TGTGCCAGCACCACGTGGGGGGGGGCCCACAATGAGCAGTTCTTC.

This sequence joins TRBV11-1 and TRBJ1-1; tentatively, D is TRBD1 (5 bases). Germline lookup yields CDR1 SGHAT and CDR2 FQDESV (reference sequence). The CDR3 has 17 residues. The germline V and J ends were trimmed by 5 bases and 1 base, with 20 bases remaining between them. This CDR3 reads CASSVSSGGSSNTEAFF. CDR3 bases: TGTGCCAGCAGCGTTAGCTCTGGGGGGAGTTCGAACACTGAAGCTTTCTTT.

There are many counts of this clone. V usage is TRBV20-1 and J usage is TRBJ2-5, with D possibly matching TRBD1 (6 bases). With 2 bases removed from V and 0 bases from J, the gap between germline ends came to 13 bases. This CDR3 is 15 amino acids long. Germline CDR1 reads DFQATT; CDR2 reads SNEGSKA (reference sequence). The CDR3 nucleotides read TGCAGTGCTAGACCCCAGGGACACTACCAAGAGACCCAGTACTTC. Translated, it gives CSARPQGHYQETQYF.

The sample holds many counts of this clone. The chain is built from TRBV20-1 and TRBJ2-1, with 8 bases that match TRBD2. The CDR3 is 14 amino acids. Germline-derived CDR1 and CDR2 are DFQATT and SNEGSKA (reference sequence). Losses at the gene ends were 6 bases for V and 2 bases for J; bases not matched to a gene: 6. The DNA for the CDR3 is TGCAGTGCGATCCCTAGCGGGCCCTACAATGAGCAGTTCTTC. Its protein is CSAIPSGPYNEQFF.

This chain uses TRBV6-2 or TRBV6-3 with TRBJ2-1; D ambiguous. Germline V gives CDR1 MNHEY, CDR2 SVGEGT. V dropped 8 bases and J dropped 10 bases, with 18 bases sitting between them. The length of the CDR3 is 13 residues. CDR3 sequence reads: CASCDATPKEQFF. The CDR3 bases are TGTGCCAGCTGTGACGCGACTCCCAAAGAGCAGTTCTTC.

By sample fraction, this clone is medium-sized. V and J are TRBV12-3 or TRBV12-4 and TRBJ2-1, with unresolved D. The CDR3 sequence is 15 residues long. Trimming took off 8 bases at V and 7 bases at J, with 21 bases between the two ends. The CDR3 nucleotides read TGTGCCAGCGCCAATGTCGGGTATACCGGGAATGAGCAGTTCTTC. Amino acids: CASANVGYTGNEQFF.

This clone has ten or more counts. The chain employs TRBV7-2 and TRBJ2-1; TRBD2 matches 10 bases. The CDR3 contains 16 residues. V lost 0 bases and J lost 6; bases outside the gene matches: 5. The germline gives CDR1 SGHTA, CDR2 FQGNSA. This CDR3 reads CASSLASGGAGNEQFF. As DNA, the CDR3 is TGTGCCAGCAGCTTAGCGAGCGGGGGGGCAGGCAATGAGCAGTTCTTC.

This clone was detected many times. The J gene is TRBJ2-5, the V gene TRBV12-3 or TRBV12-4; the D is unclear. Between the trimmed V and J ends, which lost 6 bases and 10 bases, there was a span of 12 bases. This CDR3 is built from 11 residues. The CDR3 bases are TGTGCCAGCAGCAAAGGGCGGTTCCAGTACTTC. Its translation: CASSKGRFQYF.

This clone occurred many times. One end of the junction fails to match germline, which may point to a read error. This chain connects TRBV5-4 to TRBJ2-1, with 7 bases fitting TRBD1. Germline CDR1 and CDR2: SGHNT and YYREEE (reference sequence). This CDR3 contains 13 residues. This CDR3 reads CASSLARGNEQFF. CDR3 coding DNA: TGCGCCAGCAGCTTAGCCAGGGGGAATGAGCAGTTCTTC.

This chain joins TRBV24-1 and TRBJ2-2, with 7 bases matching TRBD2. The V and J ends lost 8 bases and 6 bases, in that order; junction bases with no gene match: 11. The CDR3 is 15 residues long. Germline CDR1 reads KGHDR; CDR2 reads SFDVKD. The DNA for the CDR3 is TGTGCCACCATCTCCGTGACTAGCAAATCCGGGGAGCTGTTTTTT. This codes for CATISVTSKSGELFF.

About this clone: Being one base from a much bigger clone, this may be a read error. This chain uses TRBV28 with TRBJ1-1; D may be TRBD1 (5 bases). The CDR3 runs to 16 residues. Germline V gene lookup returns CDR1 MDHEN and CDR2 SYDVKM. V was pared by 7 bases and J by 4 bases, with 22 bases between. For the CDR3, the DNA is TGTGCCAGCACTGGGTACAGGTCATTTCTCAGCACTGAAGCTTTCTTT. Amino acids: CASTGYRSFLSTEAFF.

This clone showed up just a few times. The V and J genes are TRBV18 and TRBJ1-1, with D uncertain. V lost 0 bases, J lost 7 bases, and 9 bases lay in between. The CDR3 loop spans 13 amino acids. The germline gives CDR1 KGHSH, CDR2 LQKENI. The CDR3 spells CASSPPADLEAFF. The CDR3 coding sequence is TGTGCCAGCTCACCACCAGCGGACCTTGAAGCTTTCTTT.

This sequence joins TRBV10-2 and TRBJ2-7; D might be TRBD2 (6 bases). V lost 5 bases and J lost 7, with 12 bases in between. CDR1 is WSHSY, CDR2 SAAADI, per germline. The CDR3 runs to 12 residues. The CDR3, as DNA: TGCGCCAGCAGTCAGGTACGGGGGGAGCAGTACTTC. Translating gives CASSQVRGEQYF.

This chain connects TRBV9 to TRBJ2-2; D might be TRBD2 (6 bases). CDR1 and CDR2 from the germline V gene are SGDLS and YYNGEE. Trimming removed 1 base from V and 5 bases from J, with 18 bases in between. The CDR3 runs to 17 residues. In DNA form, the CDR3 reads TGTGCCAGCAGCGTATTCGGGGCGGTGGCGGGGACCGGGGAGCTGTTTTTT. Translating gives CASSVFGAVAGTGELFF.

The gene calls are TRBV4-1 and TRBJ2-7; the D gene is possibly TRBD2 (6 bases). CDR1 is MGHRA and CDR2 is YSYEKL in the germline V gene. CDR3 length: 17 amino acids. The ends were cut back, 5 bases at V and 0 bases at J, with 20 bases in the middle. The CDR3: CASSARMTAGSSYEQYF. The CDR3 DNA is TGCGCCAGCAGCGCTCGAATGACGGCGGGGAGCTCCTACGAGCAGTACTTC.

As to this clone: No conserved phenylalanine or tryptophan ends this CDR3, so it is likely a read error. The DNA is omitted, as the CDR3 cannot be located on it reliably, and the CDR3 follows TCRdb's listing. This chain connects TRBV6-2 or TRBV6-3 to TRBJ1-5; no DNA check was done on the table's D call, TRBD1. With termini counted, the CDR3 has 15 amino acids. The germline V gene has CDR1 MNHEY and CDR2 SVGEGT. This CDR3 reads CASSYPRGDDQPHQC.

This clone appeared many times. The genes are TRBV10-1 and TRBJ2-3, with D uncertain. Between the trimmed V and J ends, which lost 1 base and 5 bases, there was a span of 4 bases. Germline CDR1 WNHNN, CDR2 SYGVQD (reference sequence). The CDR3 totals 12 residues. CDR3 protein: CASSEFRDTQYF. The CDR3 DNA is TGCGCCAGCAGTGAGTTTCGAGATACGCAGTATTTT.

This clone was counted between two and nine times. The chain couples TRBV6-1 to TRBJ1-2, with no clear D. The CDR3 has 14 residues. CDR1 is MNHNS and CDR2 is SASEGT in the germline V gene. V was clipped by 5 bases and J by 4 bases, with 14 bases between them. This chain's CDR3 is CASSPVLGVYGYTF. DNA for the CDR3: TGTGCCAGCAGTCCTGTCTTGGGAGTCTATGGCTACACCTTC.

The chain couples TRBV6-1 to TRBJ1-5; D remains ambiguous. The germline V gene has CDR1 MNHNS and CDR2 SASEGT. This CDR3 spans 13 amino acids. With 6 bases removed from V and 4 bases from J, the gap between germline ends came to 10 bases. The CDR3 is CASRKVWNQPQHF. The DNA for the CDR3 is TGTGCCAGCAGGAAAGTTTGGAATCAGCCCCAGCATTTT.